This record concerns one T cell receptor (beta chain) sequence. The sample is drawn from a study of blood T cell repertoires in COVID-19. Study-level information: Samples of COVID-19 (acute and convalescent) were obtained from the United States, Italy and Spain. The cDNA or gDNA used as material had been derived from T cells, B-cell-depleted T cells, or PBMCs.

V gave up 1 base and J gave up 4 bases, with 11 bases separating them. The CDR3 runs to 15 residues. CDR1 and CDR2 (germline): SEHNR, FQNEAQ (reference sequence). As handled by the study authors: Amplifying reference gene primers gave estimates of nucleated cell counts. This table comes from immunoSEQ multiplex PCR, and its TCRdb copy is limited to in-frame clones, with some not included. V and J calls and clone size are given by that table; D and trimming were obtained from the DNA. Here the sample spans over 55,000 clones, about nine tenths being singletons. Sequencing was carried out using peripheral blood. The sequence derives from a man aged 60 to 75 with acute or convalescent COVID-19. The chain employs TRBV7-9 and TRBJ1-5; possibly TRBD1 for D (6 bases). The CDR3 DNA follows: TGTGCCAGCAGCTTAGTAGGGGACACAAATCAGCCCCAGCATTTT. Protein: CASSLVGDTNQPQHF.